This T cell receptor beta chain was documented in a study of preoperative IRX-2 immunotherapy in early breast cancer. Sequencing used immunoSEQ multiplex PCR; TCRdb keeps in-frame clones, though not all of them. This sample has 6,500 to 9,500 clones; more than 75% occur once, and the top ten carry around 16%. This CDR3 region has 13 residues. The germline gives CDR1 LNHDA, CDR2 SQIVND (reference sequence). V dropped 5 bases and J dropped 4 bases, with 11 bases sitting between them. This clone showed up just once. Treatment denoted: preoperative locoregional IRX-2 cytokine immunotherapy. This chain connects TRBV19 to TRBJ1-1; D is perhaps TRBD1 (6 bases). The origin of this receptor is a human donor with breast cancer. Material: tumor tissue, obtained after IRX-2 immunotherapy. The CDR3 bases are TGTGCCAGTAGTCACACAGGGCCCACTGAAGCTTTCTTT. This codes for CASSHTGPTEAFF.